A single sample is the source of the 29 T cell receptor beta chains below, sequenced in a study of CD8+ T cells in alopecia areata. Treatment specified: oral pan-JAK inhibitor, 5-10 mg twice daily. Extraction and reverse transcription of RNA yielded cDNA as the sequencing template. TCRdb's table, derived via immunoSEQ multiplex PCR, lists solely in-frame clones and lacks some. The sample holds about 190,000 clones, about 65% seen once. This material consisted of CD4+ T cells sorted from blood, taken at approximately week 50, from a patient treated with tofacitinib. The receptors derive from a human donor with alopecia areata.

The chain has TRBV28 and TRBJ1-6, with D unresolved. V was pared by 7 bases and J by 9 bases, with 10 bases between. The CDR3 is made up of 12 amino acids. Germline values: CDR1 MDHEN, CDR2 SYDVKM. CDR3 in amino acids: CASTRRASPLHF. CDR3 DNA sequence: TGTGCCAGCACGCGTCGGGCTTCACCCCTCCACTTT.

This chain's CDR3 is CAITAFEANTGELFF. As DNA, the CDR3 is TGTGCCATCACAGCCTTCGAGGCGAACACCGGGGAGCTGTTTTTT. The rearrangement joins TRBV10-3 to TRBJ2-2; D is unclear. V dropped 7 bases and J dropped 0 bases, with 12 bases sitting between them. The CDR3 has 15 residues. Germline V gives CDR1 ENHRY, CDR2 SYGVKD.

The chain couples TRBV2 to TRBJ2-7, with TRBD1 identical over 10 bases. CDR3 size: 12 residues. Germline CDR1 reads SNHLY; CDR2 reads FYNNEI. Losses at the gene ends were 8 bases for V and 7 bases for J; bases not matched to a gene: 5. This chain's CDR3 is CASEGQGREQYF. CDR3 DNA: TGTGCCAGCGAGGGACAGGGGCGGGAGCAGTACTTC.

This clone appeared once. The chain has TRBV6-5 and TRBJ1-2; D might be TRBD1 (6 bases). This CDR3 is 12 amino acids long. Per the germline V gene, CDR1 is MNHEY and CDR2 is SVGAGI. V dropped 5 bases and J dropped 8 bases, with 12 bases sitting between them. Here the CDR3 DNA reads TGTGCCAGCAGTGGGTCCAGGGGCGGCTACACCTTC. Translation: CASSGSRGGYTF.

The V gene is TRBV18, the J gene TRBJ2-3; D remains unclear. The CDR3 contains 13 residues. Germline CDR1 and CDR2: KGHSH and LQKENI. Between the trimmed V and J ends, which lost 4 bases and 2 bases, there was a span of 7 bases. For the CDR3, the DNA is TGTGCCAGCTCACTAAAAGTCACAGATACGCAGTATTTT. Its translation is CASSLKVTDTQYF.

The CDR3 here is CASSALAGSTDTQYF. As DNA, the CDR3 is TGTGCCAGCAGCGCCCTAGCGGGGAGCACAGATACGCAGTATTTT. This chain uses TRBV11-2 with TRBJ2-3, with 9 bases matching TRBD2. The V segment lost 5 bases and the J segment 0 bases; nucleotides outside the gene matches: 3. The CDR3 is made up of 15 amino acids. Germline-derived CDR1 and CDR2 are SGHAT and FQNNGV.

This clone was counted a few times. The rearrangement links TRBV11-2 to TRBJ2-7; tentative D call: TRBD1 (5 bases). Germline values: CDR1 SGHAT, CDR2 FQNNGV. V gave up 3 bases and J gave up 5 bases, with 8 bases separating them. This CDR3 contains 12 residues. The CDR3 DNA sequence: TGTGCCAGCAGCTTCGCCAGGGACGAGCAGTACTTC. Amino acid sequence: CASSFARDEQYF.

The CDR3 here is CASSEYGEVPFTF. In nucleotides, the CDR3 is TGTGCCAGCAGTGAATACGGGGAGGTCCCTTTCACCTTC. The genes are TRBV25-1 and TRBJ1-2; D is unresolved. This CDR3 contains 13 residues. Between the trimmed V and J ends, which lost 0 bases and 13 bases, there was a span of 15 bases. The V gene's germline CDR1 is MGHDK and CDR2 SYGVNS.

J is TRBJ1-5 and V is TRBV7-9; D is possibly TRBD1 (5 bases). Per germline, CDR1 SEHNR and CDR2 FQNEAQ (reference sequence). The CDR3 is 13 amino acids. Trimming shortened V by 1 base and J by 5 bases, and 6 bases separated the two germline ends. CDR3 in amino acids: CASSLGGDQPQHF. The CDR3 DNA is TGTGCCAGCAGCTTAGGAGGGGATCAGCCCCAGCATTTT.

J is TRBJ1-5 and V is TRBV29-1; 7 bases align to TRBD1. The CDR3 has 14 residues. Germline V CDR1 and CDR2: SQVTM, ANQGSEA. After removal of 6 bases from V and 4 bases from J, the junction contained 9 bases not matched to a gene. The CDR3: CSVLTGLGNQPQHF. In DNA form, the CDR3 reads TGCAGCGTATTGACAGGGCTTGGGAATCAGCCCCAGCATTTT.

This sequence joins TRBV4-3 and TRBJ2-5; no clear D gene. CDR1 is LGHNA and CDR2 is YSLEER in the germline V gene. This CDR3 has 14 amino acids. V was cut by 4 bases and J by 4 bases, with 13 bases left in between. The chain's CDR3 is CASSLGLETETQYF. DNA for the CDR3: TGCGCCAGCAGCCTAGGTCTAGAGACAGAGACCCAGTACTTC.

This clone was counted only a few times. This chain connects TRBV29-1 to TRBJ2-3; the match to TRBD2 covers 10 bases. Trimming at V came to 8 bases and at J to 3 bases, leaving 14 bases not matched to a gene. The CDR3 contains 16 residues. CDR1 is SQVTM, CDR2 ANQGSEA, per germline. CDR3 sequence (DNA): TGCAGCTCGGTCCCCCTAGCGGGGGCGGTTACAGATACGCAGTATTTT. It specifies CSSVPLAGAVTDTQYF.

The chain links TRBV2 to TRBJ1-2, with 7 bases identical to TRBD1. Germline trimming cut 4 bases from V and 12 bases from J; bases unmatched to any gene: 5. The germline CDR1 and CDR2 sequences are SNHLY and FYNNEI. The CDR3 extends over 11 amino acids. In DNA form, the CDR3 reads TGTGCCAGCAGTGGCCGACAGGGCCACACCTTC. Protein sequence: CASSGRQGHTF. The complete variable domain, with remaining parts taken from reference TRBV2 and TRBJ1-2, reads EPEVTQTPSHQVTQMGQEVILRCVPISNHLYFYWYRQILGQKVEFLVSFYNNEISEKSEIFDDQFSVERPDGSNFTLKIRSTKLEDSAMYFCASSGRQGHTFGSGTRLTVV.

This clone turned up a few times. V and J are TRBV7-2 and TRBJ2-5; 10 nucleotides align to TRBD2. Unmatched junction bases numbered 7, after V lost 5 bases and J lost 4 bases. The CDR3 is 15 residues long. Germline V gives CDR1 SGHTA, CDR2 FQGNSA. This CDR3 reads CASSPQRGGRETQYF. CDR3 nucleotide sequence: TGTGCCAGCAGCCCTCAGCGGGGGGGCCGAGAGACCCAGTACTTC.

This clone showed up many times. The rearrangement uses TRBV14 and TRBJ2-1; 9 bases agree with TRBD1. CDR3 length: 14 residues. Germline CDR1 SGHDN, CDR2 FVKESK. V was clipped by 4 bases and J by 7 bases; unmatched bases: 5. This CDR3 is CASSPVDRGNEQFF. CDR3 bases: TGTGCCAGCAGCCCTGTCGACAGGGGGAATGAGCAGTTCTTC.

This chain connects TRBV7-2 to TRBJ1-1; 7 bases line up with TRBD1. CDR3 size: 13 residues. From germline, CDR1 is SGHTA and CDR2 FQGNSA. Losses at the gene ends were 4 bases for V and 5 bases for J; bases not matched to a gene: 4. DNA for the CDR3: TGTGCCAGCAGCTCTCAACAGGGGACTGAAGCTTTCTTT. Its protein is CASSSQQGTEAFF.

The V and J genes are TRBV7-3 and TRBJ2-5; TRBD2 matches 8 bases. CDR1 SGHTA and CDR2 FQGTGA come from the germline V gene. This CDR3 region has 15 residues. The J segment lost 1 base and the V segment lost 3 bases, leaving 4 bases of the junction unmatched. Here the CDR3 DNA reads TGTGCCAGCAGCTTTGGGACTAGTCCCCAAGAGACCCAGTACTTC. Translating gives CASSFGTSPQETQYF.

As DNA, the CDR3 is TGTGCCAGCAGCTTGGGTGTAGGTGAGCAGTTCTTC. Its translation is CASSLGVGEQFF. The rearrangement joins TRBV5-6 to TRBJ2-1; D unresolved. CDR3 length equals 12 residues. CDR1 is SGHDT and CDR2 is YYEEEE in the germline V gene. V was shortened by 0 bases and J by 9 bases, with 7 bases between the two germline ends. The full variable domain, rest sourced from reference TRBV5-6 and TRBJ2-1, is DAGVTQSPTHLIKTRGQQVTLRCSPKSGHDTVSWYQQALGQGPQFIFQYYEEEERQRGNFPDRFSGHQFPNYSSELNVNALLLGDSALYLCASSLGVGEQFFGPGTRLTVL.

The chain couples TRBV7-2 to TRBJ1-5; D is unclear. In germline, CDR1 is SGHTA, CDR2 FQGNSA. Between the trimmed V and J ends, which lost 6 bases and 0 bases, there was a span of 12 bases. The CDR3 runs to 15 residues. CDR3 sequence (DNA): TGTGCCAGCAGTTTGACATCTATTAGCAATCAGCCCCAGCATTTT. The encoded protein is CASSLTSISNQPQHF.

In this sample, this clone turned up a few times. The rearrangement uses TRBV29-1 and TRBJ2-3; D gene ambiguous. The CDR3 is made up of 11 amino acids. Trimming removed 7 bases from V and 4 bases from J, with 9 bases in between. Germline CDR1 SQVTM, CDR2 ANQGSEA. The CDR3, as DNA: TGCAGCGGGGAAGGTGCAGATACGCAGTATTTT. Amino acid sequence: CSGEGADTQYF.

A few counts support this clone. This sequence joins TRBV14 and TRBJ1-1, with 7 bases lining up with TRBD1. Per the germline V gene, CDR1 is SGHDN and CDR2 is FVKESK. The CDR3 spans 17 residues. Trimming removed 4 bases from V and 1 base from J; junction bases left unmatched: 12. This CDR3 reads CASSRGLGTVRNTEAFF. CDR3 sequence (DNA): TGTGCCAGCAGCCGGGGCTTGGGGACAGTGAGGAACACTGAAGCTTTCTTT. Looking up the rest from reference TRBV14 and TRBJ1-1 gives the full variable domain: EAGVTQFPSHSVIEKGQTVTLRCDPISGHDNLYWYRRVMGKEIKFLLHFVKESKQDESGMPNNRFLAERTGGTYSTLKVQPAELEDSGVYFCASSRGLGTVRNTEAFFGQGTRLTVV.

This chain connects TRBV11-2 to TRBJ2-2; D is unclear. Trimming left V 4 bases short and J 3 bases short, with 6 bases between. CDR3 length: 13 amino acids. CDR1 is SGHAT, CDR2 FQNNGV, per germline. The DNA for the CDR3 is TGTGCCAGCAGCTCCTCTCACACCGGGGAGCTGTTTTTT. It specifies CASSSSHTGELFF.

J is TRBJ1-2 and V is TRBV25-1; TRBD1 aligns across 7 bases. CDR3 length equals 16 residues. With V trimmed by 5 bases and J by 3 bases, 12 bases remained unmatched. CDR1 and CDR2 from the germline V gene are MGHDK and SYGVNS. CDR3 protein: CASSPVEGGGHYGYTF. The CDR3 DNA sequence: TGTGCCAGCAGTCCCGTGGAAGGAGGGGGCCACTATGGCTACACCTTC.

The genes are TRBV7-8 and TRBJ2-1; D remains ambiguous. The V end was cut by 2 bases, the J end by 2 bases, with 13 bases between. The CDR3 has 16 residues. Germline V gives CDR1 SGHVS, CDR2 FQNEAQ. The chain's CDR3 is CASSLMHAEAYNEQFF. DNA of the CDR3: TGTGCCAGCAGCTTAATGCACGCGGAAGCCTACAATGAGCAGTTCTTC.

This clone was observed a handful of times. CDR3 coding DNA: TGTGCCTGGACCAGGGGGAAGAATTCACCCCTCCACTTT. It translates to CAWTRGKNSPLHF. V usage is TRBV30 and J usage is TRBJ1-6; 7 bases line up with TRBD1. The CDR3 extends over 13 amino acids. Germline V gene sequence: CDR1 GTSNPN, CDR2 SVGIG (reference sequence). V was clipped by 4 bases and J by 7 bases; unmatched bases: 4.

The chain recombines TRBV2 with TRBJ2-1; 7 bases are a match to TRBD2. This CDR3 has 15 residues. With V trimmed by 6 bases and J by 7 bases, 12 bases remained unmatched. Germline CDR1 SNHLY, CDR2 FYNNEI. The CDR3 loop is CASSFRGVGMNEQFF. CDR3 bases: TGTGCCAGCAGCTTTCGGGGGGTGGGTATGAATGAGCAGTTCTTC.

The V gene is TRBV9, the J gene TRBJ2-2; TRBD2 matches 9 bases. CDR1 is SGDLS and CDR2 is YYNGEE in the germline V gene. After removal of 0 bases from V and 3 bases from J, the junction contained 3 bases not matched to a gene. The CDR3 has 16 amino acids. CDR3 protein: CASSVDSGGHTGELFF. CDR3 DNA sequence: TGTGCCAGCAGCGTAGATAGCGGGGGACACACCGGGGAGCTGTTTTTT. Full variable domain (missing parts from reference TRBV9 and TRBJ2-2): DSGVTQTPKHLITATGQRVTLRCSPRSGDLSVYWYQQSLDQGLQFLIQYYNGEERAKGNILERFSAQQFPDLHSELNLSSLELGDSALYFCASSVDSGGHTGELFFGEGSRLTVL.

This chain joins TRBV29-1 and TRBJ1-2, with 8 bases lining up with TRBD1. CDR3 length: 12 residues. Germline CDR1 and CDR2: SQVTM and ANQGSEA. Trimming cost V 2 bases and J 8 bases; bases outside gene matches: 4. CDR3 nucleotide sequence: TGCAGCGTTGAACAGGGGGCAGAAGGCTACACCTTC. It specifies CSVEQGAEGYTF.

The rearrangement joins TRBV29-1 to TRBJ2-7; D ambiguous. There are 15 residues in the CDR3. Trimming took 1 base from V and 3 from J, leaving 16 bases between them. Germline-derived CDR1 and CDR2 are SQVTM and ANQGSEA. Here the CDR3 DNA reads TGCAGCGTTGAAGGTCTCCCGCCCAATGTCTACGAGCAGTACTTC. Amino acid sequence: CSVEGLPPNVYEQYF.